This T cell receptor (beta chain) is from a study of blood T cell repertoires in COVID-19. Overall study context: Samples taken during acute and convalescent COVID-19 were collected in the United States, Italy and Spain.

In assigning cohorts, the study relied on participant-reported clinical history. This CDR3 has 17 residues. Germline V CDR1 and CDR2: KGHDR, SFDVKD. The J segment lost 4 bases and the V segment lost 4 bases, leaving 10 bases of the junction unmatched. The repertoire was sequenced with immunoSEQ multiplex PCR; TCRdb's copy has only in-frame clones and lacks some. Here the sample spans some 210,000 clones, around 84% being singletons. Sequencing was done on a sample of PBMCs or T cells enriched from blood (not recorded which). This TCR was sampled from a man younger than 40 with acute COVID-19. The rearrangement links TRBV24-1 to TRBJ2-5; TRBD2 aligns across 11 bases. The CDR3 DNA reads TGTGCCACCAGTGACTCCGGGACTAGCGGACCTCCAGAGACCCAGTACTTC. Encoded protein: CATSDSGTSGPPETQYF.